This section outlines one T cell receptor (beta chain) sequence together with its context. Between the trimmed V and J ends, which lost 5 bases and 7 bases, there was a span of 15 bases. The CDR3 is 14 amino acids. The germline V gene encodes CDR1 LNHDA and CDR2 SQIVND (reference sequence). In the original processing: Amplification of reference gene primers was used by the study to estimate nucleated cell counts. Here immunoSEQ multiplex PCR was the method, and the copy in TCRdb shows in-frame clones only, minus some. That table gives V, J and clone size, and the DNA gave D and trimming. The table shows roughly 100,000 clones, with 85% to 90% occurring only once. The source of the sample is a study of blood T cell repertoires in COVID-19. Study-wide background: Donors in the United States, Italy and Spain gave samples during acute or convalescent COVID-19. PBMCs, B-cell-depleted T cells, or T cells provided the cDNA or gDNA that made up the material.

One Seattle source followed patients from active infection through their disease course. The sample consisted of peripheral blood. The receptor was isolated from a human donor with COVID-19, enrolled during active disease. The donor label of this sample is uncertain. The chain combines TRBV19 with TRBJ1-5; D unresolved. The CDR3 nucleotides are TGTGCCAGTAGTTCAACCTCAGGTGCACAGCCCCAGCATTTT. Translating it yields CASSSTSGAQPQHF.